This TCR beta chain emerged from a study of Ad26.COV2.S vaccination and SARS-CoV-2 variants (dated by TCRdb to about 2021). Some background on the complete study: Donors in the vaccine arm were drawn from COV1001, a phase I-IIa trial of Ad26.COV2.S in healthy adults that was multicentre, randomized, double-blind and placebo-controlled. Dosing of Ad26.COV2.S was intramuscular, at either 5x10^10 or 1x10^11 viral particles, delivered as one shot or as two shots spaced 56 days apart. TCRbeta repertoire sequencing was used to assess the specificity and breadth of SARS-CoV-2-reactive T cell receptors after Ad26.COV2.S vaccination. A total of about 30 samples were included in the TCR-sequenced set, comprising some 20 Ad26.COV2.S vaccine recipients, 5 placebo recipients and 8 SARS-CoV-2 convalescent individuals. Trial participants were randomized into five groups of five: low-dose or high-dose Ad26.COV2.S given once or twice, or placebo on both occasions. Blinding of investigators to trial group allocation was maintained during experiments and outcome assessment.

This specimen's treatment or condition label, interpreted: 19 received Ad26.COV2.S at low or high dose, single or two shots; 5 received placebo; per-sample allocation not given. For vaccine and placebo recipients, the sequenced repertoires came from samples collected on day 63 after the first injection. Cohort 1b enrolled about two dozen adults aged 18-55 years at a single site in Boston, USA, between 29 July and 7 August 2020. Ad26.COV2.S was a replication-incompetent adenovirus type 26 vector expressing a prefusion-stabilized SARS-CoV-2 spike protein from the original Wuhan strain. Note on this clone: Its recognized antigen is unknown. Per-nucleotide qualities are absent, and no much larger clonotype sits a single base away.

The CDR3 measures 14 amino acids from cysteine to phenylalanine. Only the CDR3 region is kept as DNA, spanning 42 bases read in frame from base 1. Trimming removed 3 bases from V and 4 bases from J, leaving 12 bases between the germline ends. As encoded in the germline V gene, CDR1 is KGHSH while CDR2 is LQKENI. Overall study results and their limits: Spike-specific TCR breadth was higher in Ad26.COV2.S recipients than in placebo recipients (P = 0.0014). Comparing responses between vaccine doses or regimens was not something the study was powered to do. Substantial breadth of spike-specific CD8+ and CD4+ T cell responses was reported after vaccination. Vaccine and placebo recipients had similar non-spike TCR breadth, a finding consistent with the vaccine containing only spike. The authors noted that the TCR breadth and depth analyses may have underestimated total T cell responses.

The immunoSEQ Assay was used to sequence TCRbeta CDR3 regions. After extraction, genomic DNA underwent amplification by bias-controlled multiplex PCR, followed by high-throughput sequencing. From the authors' description of their analysis: To quantify the absolute abundance of each unique TCRbeta CDR3 region, sequences were collapsed and filtered. Usable DNA was measured by amplifying reference genes present in all nucleated cells, and TCRbeta template counts were normalized to that usable DNA to estimate T cell fraction. Repertoire TCRs were annotated as SARS-CoV-2-specific when V gene, CDR3 amino acid sequence and J gene were exactly matched to a known reactive TCR set. The reference SARS-CoV-2 TCR set came from MIRA and was filtered for enrichment in COVID-19-positive ImmuneCODE repertoires, removing public or cross-reactive TCRs. Drawing on the MIRA antigens, annotated TCRs were analysed further at the level of specific ORF or position within ORF. Breadth was defined as annotated unique rearrangements over total unique productive rearrangements; depth was the summed frequency of those rearrangements. Two-sided Wilcoxon rank-sum tests were applied when comparing TCR breadth between groups. The clones in this table, taken by TCRdb from immuneACCESS, are in-frame only. Not every clone is retained; where verified, under half of the shortfall comes from an unresolved V gene, and the cause of the rest is unknown. That table gives V, J and clone size, and the DNA gave D and trimming. Present in this sample are some 480,000 clones, around 88% of which were seen just once. The top ten constitute 13% of the sample.

In this chain, TRBV18 is recombined with TRBJ2-5; TRBD2 is possibly the D segment (6 matching bases). Sequences were derived from peripheral blood, sampled in a trial of Ad26.COV2.S vaccine versus placebo. This TCR came from a person aged 18-60 years who received the Ad26.COV2.S COVID-19 vaccine or a placebo. The bases read TGTGCCAGCTCACCTATAGCGGTAGCAGAGACCCAGTACTTC. Its coded protein is CASSPIAVAETQYF.